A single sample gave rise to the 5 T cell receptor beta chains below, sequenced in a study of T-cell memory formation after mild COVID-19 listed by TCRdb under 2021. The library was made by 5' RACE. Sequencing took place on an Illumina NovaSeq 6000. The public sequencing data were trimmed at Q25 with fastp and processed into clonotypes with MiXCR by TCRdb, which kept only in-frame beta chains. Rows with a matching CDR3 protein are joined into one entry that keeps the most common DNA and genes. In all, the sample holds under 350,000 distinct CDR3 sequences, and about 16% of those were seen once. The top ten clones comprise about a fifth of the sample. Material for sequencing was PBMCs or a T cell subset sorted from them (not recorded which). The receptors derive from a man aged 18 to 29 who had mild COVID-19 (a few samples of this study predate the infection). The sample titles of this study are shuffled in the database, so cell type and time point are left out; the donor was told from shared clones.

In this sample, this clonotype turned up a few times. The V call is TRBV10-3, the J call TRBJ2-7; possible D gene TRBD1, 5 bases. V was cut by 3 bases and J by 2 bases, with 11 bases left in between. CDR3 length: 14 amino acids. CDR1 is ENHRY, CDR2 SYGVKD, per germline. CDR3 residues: CAISETGDPYEQYF. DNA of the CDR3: TGTGCCATCAGTGAAACAGGCGACCCCTACGAGCAGTACTTC.

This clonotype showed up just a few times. CDR3 loop: CASSEPTGGPEQYF. DNA of the CDR3: TGTGCCAGCAGTGAACCCACGGGGGGTCCGGAGCAGTACTTC. The rearrangement joins TRBV25-1 to TRBJ2-7, with TRBD2 identical over 7 bases. CDR1 and CDR2 from the germline V gene are MGHDK and SYGVNS. Trimming at V came to 2 bases and at J to 7 bases, leaving 8 bases not matched to a gene. The CDR3 has 14 amino acids.

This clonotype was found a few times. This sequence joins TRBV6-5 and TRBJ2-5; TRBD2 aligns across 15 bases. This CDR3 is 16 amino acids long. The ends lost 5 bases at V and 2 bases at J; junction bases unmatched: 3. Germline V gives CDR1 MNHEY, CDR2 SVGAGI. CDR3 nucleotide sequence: TGTGCCAGCAGTCGGGGACTAGCGGGGGGTCAAGAGACCCAGTACTTC. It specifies CASSRGLAGGQETQYF.

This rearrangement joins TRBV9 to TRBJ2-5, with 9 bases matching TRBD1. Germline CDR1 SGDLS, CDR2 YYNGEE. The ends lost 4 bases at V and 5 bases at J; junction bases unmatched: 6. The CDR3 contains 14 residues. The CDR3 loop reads CASSPNRGRETQYF. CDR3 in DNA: TGTGCCAGCAGCCCAAACAGGGGGCGGGAGACCCAGTACTTC.

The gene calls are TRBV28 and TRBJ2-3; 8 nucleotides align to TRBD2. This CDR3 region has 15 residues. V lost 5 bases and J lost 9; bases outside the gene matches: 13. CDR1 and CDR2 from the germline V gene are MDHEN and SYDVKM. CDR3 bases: TGTGCCAGCAGTCCGGGACTAGGGCACCGGGGCACGCAGTATTTT. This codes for CASSPGLGHRGTQYF.